Below, 21 T cell receptor beta chains from the same sample are listed, as sequenced in a study of regulatory T cells in long-lasting Graves disease. The time point was: newly diagnosed GD, antithyroid drugs for less than 3 months. TCR sequences were obtained from RNA taken from PBMCs. Library construction for TCR beta used iRepertoire HTBI primers and Arm-PCR of CDR3 regions. TCRdb reanalysed the multiplex PCR reads using MiXCR and keeps one entry per CDR3 protein. The table has about 320,000 distinct CDR3 sequences, 18% seen once. Sequences were derived from peripheral blood mononuclear cells (PBMCs), sampled at new diagnosis, from a patient treated with antithyroid drugs. These receptors all stem from a female donor with Graves disease.

This clonotype was seen more than once but under ten times. The chain is built from TRBV27 and TRBJ2-1; 8 nucleotides align to TRBD2. Germline V gene sequence: CDR1 MNHEY, CDR2 SMNVEV (reference sequence). This CDR3 is 12 amino acids long. The junction had 9 bases not matched to a gene; V was cut back by 5 bases and J by 15 bases. DNA for the CDR3: TGTGCCAGCAGTGCAGGCGGGACTAGTGTGTTCTTC. Translated: CASSAGGTSVFF.

Ten or more counts support this clonotype. This chain links TRBV20-1 with TRBJ1-1; 7 bases align to TRBD1. The V and J ends lost 0 bases and 3 bases, in that order; junction bases with no gene match: 7. CDR3 size: 15 residues. CDR1 is DFQATT, CDR2 SNEGSKA, per germline (reference sequence). DNA of the CDR3: TGCAGTGCTAGAGATTTAGGGGGCCGGGACACTGAAGCTTTCTTT. It yields the protein CSARDLGGRDTEAFF.

This clonotype was recorded many times. The V call is TRBV4-2, the J call TRBJ1-5; TRBD1 matches at 8 bases. CDR1 and CDR2 from the germline V gene are LGHNA and YNFKEQ. The CDR3 is made up of 15 amino acids. With V trimmed by 0 bases and J by 6 bases, 4 bases remained unmatched. In DNA form, the CDR3 reads TGTGCCAGCAGCCAAGATGGTCAGGGGGCTCAGCCCCAGCATTTT. Translated: CASSQDGQGAQPQHF.

The sample holds many counts of this clonotype. The rearrangement uses TRBV28 and TRBJ2-1, with unresolved D. The CDR3 runs 14 residues. Germline V gene sequence: CDR1 MDHEN, CDR2 SYDVKM. With 1 base removed from V and 9 bases from J, the gap between germline ends came to 13 bases. In DNA form, the CDR3 reads TGTGCCAGCAGTTTATACACAACGACCCGTGAGCAGTTCTTC. It translates to CASSLYTTTREQFF.

This chain joins TRBV28 and TRBJ2-2; 10 positions agree with TRBD1. The germline V gene has CDR1 MDHEN and CDR2 SYDVKM. The CDR3 loop spans 15 amino acids. With 6 bases clipped from V and 7 bases from J, the junction kept 8 bases outside the gene matches. CDR3 region: CASSGSGQGIGELFF. Here the CDR3 DNA reads TGTGCCAGCAGCGGTTCGGGACAGGGGATCGGGGAGCTGTTTTTT.

This clonotype showed up many times. The V gene is TRBV6-2 or TRBV6-3, the J gene TRBJ2-7; D is ambiguous. V shed 5 bases and J shed 0 bases, with 11 bases lying between them. Germline V CDR1 and CDR2: MNHEY, SVGEGT. There are 14 residues in the CDR3. CDR3 protein: CASSEGVASYEQYF. CDR3 DNA: TGTGCCAGCAGTGAAGGAGTAGCCTCCTACGAGCAGTACTTC.

As concerns this clonotype: A much more abundant neighbour one base away suggests this may be a read error. The rearrangement joins TRBV19 to TRBJ2-1; no firm D call. CDR1 and CDR2 from the germline V gene are LNHDA and SQIVND (reference sequence). The CDR3 runs to 14 residues. CDR3 amino acids: CAGSIGPERNEQFF. For the CDR3, the DNA is TGTGCCGGTAGTATAGGGCCGGAAAGGAATGAGCAGTTCTTC.

This clonotype appeared many times. This chain uses TRBV3-1 with TRBJ1-5, with D possibly TRBD1 on 5 matching bases. The length of the CDR3 is 15 residues. Germline CDR1 LGHDT, CDR2 YNNKEL (reference sequence). V lost 2 bases and J lost 4, with 12 bases in between. CDR3 residues: CASSQKGYANQPQHF. The CDR3 region has the DNA TGTGCCAGCAGCCAAAAGGGGTACGCGAATCAGCCCCAGCATTTT.

The V gene is TRBV10-3, the J gene TRBJ2-7, with D unresolved. The germline CDR1 and CDR2 sequences are ENHRY and SYGVKD. V lost 4 bases and J lost 2, with 12 bases in between. The CDR3 consists of 14 residues. CDR3 DNA sequence: TGTGCCATCAGTGGAGGTCCGATAACCTACGAGCAGTACTTC. This encodes CAISGGPITYEQYF.

The table lists this clonotype with many counts. The V call is TRBV27, the J call TRBJ1-5; tentatively, D is TRBD1 (5 bases). The length of the CDR3 is 14 residues. CDR1 MNHEY and CDR2 SMNVEV come from the germline V gene (reference sequence). Trimming pared 2 bases from V and 6 bases from J, leaving 11 bases between. CDR3 coding DNA: TGTGCCAGCAGTTTAAAAGGGGCGGCTCAGCCCCAGCATTTT. This sequence encodes CASSLKGAAQPQHF.

This clonotype was observed a handful of times. The chain is built from TRBV28 and TRBJ2-5, with 10 bases fitting TRBD1. CDR3 length equals 17 residues. V was clipped by 3 bases and J by 5 bases; unmatched bases: 12. Per germline, CDR1 MDHEN and CDR2 SYDVKM. The CDR3 DNA is TGTGCCAGCAGTTTTCTACCTATCCGGGACAGGGGTGAGACCCAGTACTTC. Protein: CASSFLPIRDRGETQYF.

The chain recombines TRBV11-2 with TRBJ2-1, with D unresolved. The CDR3 runs 15 residues. Germline CDR1 is SGHAT and CDR2 is FQNNGV. With 4 bases removed from V and 9 bases from J, the gap between germline ends came to 19 bases. The chain's CDR3 is CASSSVYSLDSEQFF. DNA for the CDR3: TGTGCCAGCAGCTCCGTATATAGCTTGGATAGTGAGCAGTTCTTC. Looking up the rest from reference TRBV11-2 and TRBJ2-1 gives the full variable domain: EAGVAQSPRYKIIEKRQSVAFWCNPISGHATLYWYQQILGQGPKLLIQFQNNGVVDDSQLPKDRFSAERLKGVDSTLKIQPAKLEDSAVYLCASSSVYSLDSEQFFGPGTRLTVL.

The chain couples TRBV9 to TRBJ2-3; 8 bases align to TRBD2. Looked up from germline, CDR1 is SGDLS and CDR2 is YYNGEE. V was pared by 0 bases and J by 6 bases, with 6 bases of the junction left unmatched. CDR3 length: 15 residues. The CDR3 spells CASSVAPGGADTQYF. In DNA, the CDR3 is TGTGCCAGCAGCGTAGCTCCGGGAGGGGCGGATACGCAGTATTTT. The variable domain in full, completed from reference TRBV9 and TRBJ2-3, reads DSGVTQTPKHLITATGQRVTLRCSPRSGDLSVYWYQQSLDQGLQFLIQYYNGEERAKGNILERFSAQQFPDLHSELNLSSLELGDSALYFCASSVAPGGADTQYFGPGTRLTVL.

This clonotype was picked up many times. The CDR3 here is CASTYSLMGHYTNTEAFF. CDR3 sequence (DNA): TGTGCCAGCACCTATTCACTAATGGGACATTATACGAACACTGAAGCTTTCTTT. The rearrangement links TRBV9 to TRBJ1-1; D is possibly TRBD1 (6 bases). The V gene's germline CDR1 is SGDLS and CDR2 YYNGEE. Trimming took off 6 bases at V and 1 base at J, with 25 bases between the two ends. This CDR3 is built from 18 residues.

This clonotype has only a few counts. The rearrangement uses TRBV14 and TRBJ1-4; D is unclear. The CDR3 extends over 16 amino acids. The ends were cut back, 8 bases at V and 0 bases at J, with 16 bases in the middle. The germline V gene has CDR1 SGHDN and CDR2 FVKESK. In DNA, the CDR3 is TGTGCCAGCCATCAAGCGTTAGTTGCAACTAATGAAAAACTGTTTTTT. This translates into CASHQALVATNEKLFF.

This chain links TRBV14 with TRBJ2-3, with TRBD2 identical over 8 bases. This CDR3 is built from 16 residues. CDR1 and CDR2 (germline): SGHDN, FVKESK. Unmatched junction bases numbered 6, after V lost 4 bases and J lost 0 bases. CDR3 loop: CASSLYTSGSTDTQYF. The CDR3 nucleotides are TGTGCCAGCAGCCTTTATACTAGCGGTAGCACAGATACGCAGTATTTT. Based on the CDR3 plus reference TRBV14 and TRBJ2-3, the full variable domain is EAGVTQFPSHSVIEKGQTVTLRCDPISGHDNLYWYRRVMGKEIKFLLHFVKESKQDESGMPNNRFLAERTGGTYSTLKVQPAELEDSGVYFCASSLYTSGSTDTQYFGPGTRLTVL.

This clonotype was detected many times. CDR3 DNA: TGCGCCAGCAGCCCCGACCCGAACAATGAGCAGTTCTTC. Encoded protein: CASSPDPNNEQFF. The chain couples TRBV4-1 to TRBJ2-1; D remains ambiguous. The V gene's germline CDR1 is MGHRA and CDR2 YSYEKL. The CDR3 extends over 13 amino acids. The V gene lost 4 bases and the J gene lost 5 bases, with 9 bases spanning the gap.

V usage is TRBV2 and J usage is TRBJ2-7; 12 bases are shared with TRBD2. Looked up from germline, CDR1 is SNHLY and CDR2 is FYNNEI. V lost 7 bases, J lost 0 bases, and 4 bases stayed unmatched. The CDR3 totals 15 residues. CDR3 nucleotides: TGTGCCAGCAAACTAGCGGGAGGCAGCTCCTACGAGCAGTACTTC. Translation gives CASKLAGGSSYEQYF.

Ten or more counts support this clonotype. The chain employs TRBV5-1 and TRBJ2-1; 7 nucleotides line up with TRBD2. This CDR3 contains 16 residues. The V segment lost 3 bases and the J segment 0 bases; nucleotides outside the gene matches: 6. From germline, CDR1 is SGHRS and CDR2 YFSETQ. CDR3 amino acids: CASSWDRGSSYNEQFF. CDR3 DNA sequence: TGCGCCAGCAGCTGGGACCGCGGGAGCTCCTACAATGAGCAGTTCTTC. Drawing the rest from reference TRBV5-1 and TRBJ2-1, the complete variable domain is KAGVTQTPRYLIKTRGQQVTLSCSPISGHRSVSWYQQTPGQGLQFLFEYFSETQRNKGNFPGRFSGRQFSNSRSEMNVSTLELGDSALYLCASSWDRGSSYNEQFFGPGTRLTVL.

This clonotype was seen more than once but under ten times. V usage is TRBV4-1 and J usage is TRBJ2-5; the D call may be TRBD1 or TRBD2 (6 bases each). Trimming removed 0 bases from V and 5 bases from J, with 16 bases in between. Germline loops: CDR1 MGHRA, CDR2 YSYEKL. CDR3 length: 16 residues. This CDR3 is CASSQDRARGGETQYF. The CDR3 DNA reads TGCGCCAGCAGCCAAGATAGGGCCAGAGGGGGGGAGACCCAGTACTTC.

The table lists this clonotype with many counts. The V gene is TRBV28, the J gene TRBJ1-4; D may be TRBD1 (5 bases). The CDR3 is 17 amino acids. With 1 base removed from V and 7 bases from J, the gap between germline ends came to 19 bases. Germline-derived CDR1 and CDR2 are MDHEN and SYDVKM. CDR3 coding DNA: TGTGCCAGCAGTTTATACCATTTAACAGGAAGAGGTGAAAAACTGTTTTTT. Encoded protein: CASSLYHLTGRGEKLFF.